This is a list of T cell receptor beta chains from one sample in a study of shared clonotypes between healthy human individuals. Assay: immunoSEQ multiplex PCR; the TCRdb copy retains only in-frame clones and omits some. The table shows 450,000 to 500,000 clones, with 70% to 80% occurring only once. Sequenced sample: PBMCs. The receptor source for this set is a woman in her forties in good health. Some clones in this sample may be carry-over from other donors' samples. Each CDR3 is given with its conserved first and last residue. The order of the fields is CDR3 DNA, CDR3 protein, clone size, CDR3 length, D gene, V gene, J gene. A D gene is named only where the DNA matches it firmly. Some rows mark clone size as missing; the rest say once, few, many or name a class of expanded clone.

TGTGCCAGCAGGCGCAGGGTAGGGACCAGTGAAAAACTGTTTTTT,CASRRRVGTSEKLFF,many,15,NA,TRBV28,TRBJ1-4
TGTGCCAGCAGCGGGTATAGCGGGAGACCGTACAATGAGCAGTTCTTC,CASSGYSGRPYNEQFF,once,16,TRBD2,TRBV7-9,TRBJ2-1
TGTGCCAGCAGCTTAGTTATGGGAGCGGTCACAGATACGCAGTATTTT,CASSLVMGAVTDTQYF,few,16,NA,TRBV7-9,TRBJ2-3
TGCGCCAGCAGCCAACTAGCTGCCTCCGGGGAGCTGTTTTTT,CASSQLAASGELFF,few,14,NA,TRBV4-3,TRBJ2-2
TGTGCCAGCAGCCCTGACATGAACACTGAAGCTTTCTTT,CASSPDMNTEAFF,NA,13,NA,TRBV7-9,TRBJ1-1
TGCAGCGGCGGACAGGGTCAAGAGACCCAGTACTTC,CSGGQGQETQYF,once,12,TRBD1,TRBV29-1,TRBJ2-5
TGTGCCAGCAGTCCGGGACAGGGCCTTGGTGTTGAGACCCAGTACTTC,CASSPGQGLGVETQYF,NA,16,TRBD1,TRBV27,TRBJ2-5
TGTGCCTGGAGTGTACGATTCGGCGATGGCTACACCTTC,CAWSVRFGDGYTF,NA,13,NA,TRBV30,TRBJ1-2
TGTGCCACCAGCAGAGAGGTCAGGGGGCAGGGTGGCTACACCTTC,CATSREVRGQGGYTF,NA,15,TRBD1,TRBV15,TRBJ1-2
TGTGCCAGCAGCGACACAGGGGGCAGTACCGGGGAGCTGTTTTTT,CASSDTGGSTGELFF,NA,15,TRBD1,TRBV27,TRBJ2-2
TGTGCCAGCTCACCAAGGGGCTATGAGCAGTTCTTC,CASSPRGYEQFF,once,12,NA,TRBV18,TRBJ2-1
TGTGCCTGGAGCGCAGGGCCCCCCACTGAAGCTTTCTTT,CAWSAGPPTEAFF,few,13,NA,TRBV30,TRBJ1-1
TGTGCCATCAGCCGCTCGGGACAGCCCTACGAGCAGTACTTC,CAISRSGQPYEQYF,NA,14,TRBD1,TRBV10-3,TRBJ2-7
TGTGCCATCAGTGCCCGGGACAGGGTCGAGCAGTACTTC,CAISARDRVEQYF,many,13,TRBD1,TRBV10-3,TRBJ2-7
TGTGCCAGCAGTTCCCCGACGGCCGGCGGCTCCTACGAGCAGTACTTC,CASSSPTAGGSYEQYF,NA,16,NA,TRBV27,TRBJ2-7